These 32 T cell receptor beta chains came from one sample sequenced in a study of metastatic and nonmetastatic thyroid tumors. Thyroid surgery took place with no prior treatment in any patient. TCRdb re-called the PCR reads via MiXCR. The sample records 5,500 to 9,000 clones, around a fifth being singletons. What was sequenced was adjacent normal tissue. The receptors were gathered from a female donor with papillary thyroid cancer or a benign thyroid nodule (not recorded which). Some clones in this sample may be carry-over from other donors' samples.

This clone has ten or more counts. A much larger clone differs by one base, so this may be a read error. Other nucleotide sequences from this sample produce the same CDR3. This rearrangement joins TRBV24-1 to TRBJ2-7; D is possibly TRBD2 (5 bases). V was pared by 2 bases and J by 7 bases, with 17 bases between. Germline values: CDR1 KGHDR, CDR2 SFDVKD. The CDR3 contains 15 residues. The CDR3 here is CATSDSDGLAQEQYF. CDR3 DNA sequence: TGTGCCACCAGTGATTCGGATGGATTAGCGCAAGAGCAGTACTTC.

Relative to its sample, this clone is medium-sized. The chain combines TRBV11-3 with TRBJ2-7; possibly TRBD1 for D (5 bases). CDR3 size: 12 residues. V lost 5 bases and J 3 bases, leaving 8 bases between the germline ends. Germline assignment: CDR1 SGHNT and CDR2 YENEEA. The chain's CDR3 is CASSDRVYEQYF. CDR3 in DNA: TGTGCCAGCAGCGACAGAGTCTACGAGCAGTACTTC.

This clone is classed as medium-sized. The rearrangement uses TRBV5-1 and TRBJ1-2; D call uncertain. The CDR3 runs to 14 residues. Trimming stripped 0 bases from V and 3 bases from J, with 9 bases between. Germline V gene data show CDR1 as SGHRS and CDR2 as YFSETQ. CDR3 in amino acids: CASSLGAVDYGYTF. In DNA, the CDR3 is TGCGCCAGCAGCTTGGGGGCGGTGGACTATGGCTACACCTTC.

This clone is labeled as medium-sized. The J gene is TRBJ1-2, the V gene TRBV6-2 or TRBV6-3; D is undetermined. The germline V gene has CDR1 MNHEY and CDR2 SVGEGT. The V and J ends lost 5 bases and 6 bases respectively, with 16 bases between them. The CDR3 contains 14 residues. This CDR3 reads CASSPGVLVDGYTF. Here the CDR3 DNA reads TGTGCCAGCAGTCCCGGGGTCCTAGTGGATGGCTACACCTTC.

This clone is termed medium-sized (0.01 to 0.1%). The chain couples TRBV11-3 to TRBJ2-7, with a weak D call TRBD2 (6 bases). The V end was cut by 1 base, the J end by 5 bases, with 21 bases between. Germline assignment: CDR1 SGHNT and CDR2 YENEEA. The CDR3 length is 17 residues. The CDR3 sequence: CASSLGRGDGSMDEQYF. In DNA form, the CDR3 reads TGTGCCAGCAGCTTAGGCCGTGGGGACGGGAGTATGGACGAGCAGTACTTC.

This clone has more than one count but fewer than ten. This chain uses TRBV12-3 or TRBV12-4 with TRBJ2-7; 7 nucleotides agree with TRBD1. V dropped 5 bases and J dropped 10; count of bases not matched to a gene: 11. The CDR3 length is 13 residues. This chain's CDR3 is CASSPAGTVSQYF. The CDR3 DNA reads as TGTGCCAGCAGTCCCGCCGGGACAGTTAGTCAGTACTTC.

About this clone itself: Compared with germline, one end of the junction differs, possibly owing to a read error. The rearrangement joins TRBV7-2 to TRBJ2-2; weak D call: TRBD2 (5 bases). Per the germline V gene, CDR1 is SGHTA and CDR2 is FQGNSA. CDR3 size: 12 residues. The CDR3 sequence is CGCSLGSGELLF. In DNA, the CDR3 is TGTGGCTGCAGCTTAGGGTCCGGGGAGCTGTTATTT.

The genes are TRBV11-2 and TRBJ2-2, with D possibly being TRBD2 (6 bases). The germline gives CDR1 SGHAT, CDR2 FQNNGV. The V gene lost 4 bases and the J gene lost 13 bases, with 19 bases spanning the gap. There are 14 residues in the CDR3. The CDR3 nucleotides read TGTGCCAGCAGCTCCTCGACTAGACCGTGGGGGCTGTTTTTT. Protein: CASSSSTRPWGLFF. The variable domain in full, completed from reference TRBV11-2 and TRBJ2-2, reads EAGVAQSPRYKIIEKRQSVAFWCNPISGHATLYWYQQILGQGPKLLIQFQNNGVVDDSQLPKDRFSAERLKGVDSTLKIQPAKLEDSAVYLCASSSSTRPWGLFFGEGSRLTVL.

This clone is termed medium-sized. The CDR3, as DNA: TGTGCCAGCAGTGAAAATCCGCTAGCAGGGTACGAGCAGTACTTC. It translates to CASSENPLAGYEQYF. V gene TRBV6-1 combines with J gene TRBJ2-7; D could derive from TRBD1 or TRBD2 (5 bases each). Between the trimmed V and J ends, which lost 2 bases and 4 bases, there was a span of 15 bases. CDR1 and CDR2 from the germline V gene are MNHNS and SASEGT. This CDR3 region has 15 residues.

The rearrangement links TRBV11-2 to TRBJ1-6; tentative D call: TRBD1 (6 bases). V was shortened by 3 bases and J by 10 bases, with 19 bases between the two germline ends. From germline, CDR1 is SGHAT and CDR2 FQNNGV. The CDR3 is 16 amino acids. The CDR3 nucleotides read TGTGCCAGCAGCTTGGGGGCCGGGGCAGGGAACTCACCCCTCCACTTT. Translation: CASSLGAGAGNSPLHF. The variable domain in full, completed from reference TRBV11-2 and TRBJ1-6, reads EAGVAQSPRYKIIEKRQSVAFWCNPISGHATLYWYQQILGQGPKLLIQFQNNGVVDDSQLPKDRFSAERLKGVDSTLKIQPAKLEDSAVYLCASSLGAGAGNSPLHFGNGTRLTVT.

This clone showed up many times. A read error may explain this, as a much larger clone is one base away. Other DNA sequences in the same sample also yield this CDR3. The chain uses TRBV12-3 or TRBV12-4 and TRBJ2-3; 8 nucleotides agree with TRBD2. The CDR3 covers 14 residues. Losses at the gene ends were 9 bases for V and 4 bases for J; bases not matched to a gene: 9. The CDR3 loop is CASSWAGGSDTQYF. The CDR3 DNA follows: TGTGCCAGTAGCTGGGCGGGAGGATCAGATACGCAGTATTTT.

Many counts were recorded for this clone. J is TRBJ2-3 and V is TRBV7-2; a possible D gene is TRBD2 (5 bases). The CDR3 has 13 amino acids. Trimming left V 1 base short and J 5 bases short, with 7 bases between. Germline loops: CDR1 SGHTA, CDR2 FQGNSA. As DNA, the CDR3 is TGTGCCAGCAGCTTAGTAGCGTTAGATACGCAGTATTTT. Translation: CASSLVALDTQYF.

V is TRBV4-1 and J is TRBJ2-1, with D perhaps matching TRBD1 (5 bases). V gave up 4 bases and J gave up 6 bases, with 13 bases separating them. The length of the CDR3 is 14 residues. From germline, CDR1 is MGHRA and CDR2 YSYEKL. Here the CDR3 reads CASSLPTARNEQFF. Written as DNA, the CDR3 is TGCGCCAGCAGCCTCCCGACAGCACGCAATGAGCAGTTCTTC.

This clone is deemed medium-sized (0.01 to 0.1%). The CDR3 DNA sequence: TGTGCCTGGAGTCGGGACACACTTAGTCTGACCATATATTTT. It translates to CAWSRDTLSLTIYF. The chain carries TRBV30 and TRBJ1-3, with D perhaps matching TRBD1 (6 bases). CDR3 size: 14 residues. Germline V CDR1 and CDR2: GTSNPN, SVGIG (reference sequence). Trimming shortened V by 2 bases and J by 10 bases, and 18 bases separated the two germline ends.

This clone was detected ten times or more. Germline and junction disagree at one end, which may indicate a read error. This rearrangement joins TRBV6-1 to TRBJ2-3; D tentatively reads TRBD1 or TRBD2 (5 bases each). Germline lookup yields CDR1 MNHNS and CDR2 SASEGT. CDR3 size: 12 residues. The CDR3 bases are TGTGCCACCAGGACTCTGACAGATACGCGGTATTTT. This translates into CATRTLTDTRYF.

This chain uses TRBV25-1 with TRBJ2-3, with TRBD2 identical over 12 bases. The V gene end was trimmed by 5 bases and the J gene end by 2 bases; junction bases not matched to a gene: 14. CDR3 size: 19 residues. Germline assignment: CDR1 MGHDK and CDR2 SYGVNS. The CDR3 region has the DNA TGTGCCAGCAGTACCTTCCGACTAGCGGGAGCGGGAGACACAGATACGCAGTATTTT. Encoded protein: CASSTFRLAGAGDTDTQYF.

The chain's CDR3 is CASSLVLQGGYGYTF. The DNA of the CDR3 is TGCGCCAGCAGCTTGGTACTTCAGGGTGGGTATGGCTACACCTTC. The chain links TRBV5-1 to TRBJ1-2, with D possibly matching TRBD1 (5 bases). The CDR3 runs 15 residues. The germline V and J ends were trimmed by 0 bases and 5 bases, with 14 bases remaining between them. CDR1 and CDR2 from the germline V gene are SGHRS and YFSETQ.

By share, this clone ranks as medium-sized. CDR3 nucleotide sequence: TGTGCCAGCAGGACGGTACCTACCGGCACAGATACGCAGTATTTT. This codes for CASRTVPTGTDTQYF. The V and J genes are TRBV6-1 and TRBJ2-3, with D unclear. The CDR3 consists of 15 residues. V lost 6 bases and J lost 1, with 14 bases in between. Germline CDR1 is MNHNS and CDR2 is SASEGT.

This clone was picked up many times. A much larger clone differs by one base, so this may be a read error. This rearrangement joins TRBV4-1 to TRBJ2-7; 11 bases match TRBD2. The CDR3 extends over 20 amino acids. Trimming at V came to 2 bases and at J to 4 bases, leaving 19 bases not matched to a gene. Germline-derived CDR1 and CDR2 are MGHRA and YSYEKL. CDR3 region: CASSQRRGSPTSGVGYEQYF. CDR3 in DNA: TGCGCCAGCAGCCAACGACGGGGATCCCCGACTAGCGGGGTCGGATACGAGCAGTACTTC.

The rearrangement uses TRBV5-6 and TRBJ2-1; D assignment may be TRBD1 or TRBD2 (5 bases each). The CDR3 totals 11 residues. Germline V gene sequence: CDR1 SGHDT, CDR2 YYEEEE. V lost 2 bases, J lost 12 bases, and 9 bases lay in between. The CDR3 nucleotides read TGTGCCAGCAGCTTATCGGGACGGCAGTTCTTC. Protein: CASSLSGRQFF.

This clone was counted between two and nine times. V usage is TRBV2 and J usage is TRBJ1-5; 7 nucleotides match TRBD1. The CDR3 is 14 amino acids. The germline gives CDR1 SNHLY, CDR2 FYNNEI. V was pared by 5 bases and J by 4 bases, with 5 bases of the junction left unmatched. CDR3 in DNA: TGTGCCAGCAGTAGGGACAGCAGAAATCAGCCCCAGCATTTT. Translation gives CASSRDSRNQPQHF.

The rearrangement links TRBV12-3 or TRBV12-4 to TRBJ2-6, with D possibly TRBD2 on 5 matching bases. CDR3 size: 15 residues. V gave up 3 bases and J gave up 0 bases, with 6 bases separating them. CDR3 residues: CASSFGGSGANVLTF. In DNA, the CDR3 is TGTGCCAGCAGTTTTGGAGGCTCTGGGGCCAACGTCCTGACTTTC.

Ten or more counts support this clone. This chain links TRBV6-1 with TRBJ1-1; weak D call: TRBD1 (5 bases). The CDR3 loop spans 13 amino acids. The V end was cut by 6 bases, the J end by 3 bases, with 11 bases between. CDR1 MNHNS and CDR2 SASEGT come from the germline V gene. The CDR3 DNA sequence: TGTGCCAGCAGCCGACGGGACGACACTGAAGCTTTCTTT. This gives the protein CASSRRDDTEAFF.

About this clone itself: Without the conserved terminal phenylalanine or tryptophan, this CDR3 likely stems from a read error. The V gene is TRBV2, the J gene TRBJ1-5; D is ambiguous. V was pared by 1 base and J by 5 bases, with 9 bases between. The CDR3 extends over 14 amino acids. In germline, CDR1 is SNHLY, CDR2 FYNNEI. The CDR3 region has the DNA TGTGCCAGCAGTGAAGTGAGTGGAGATCAGCCCCAGCATTCT. Encoded protein: CASSEVSGDQPQHS.

This clone has just a few counts. V is TRBV27 and J is TRBJ2-1, with 12 nucleotides matching TRBD2. The CDR3 is made up of 16 amino acids. J lost 4 bases, V lost 7 bases, and 8 bases had no gene match. Looked up from germline, CDR1 is MNHEY and CDR2 is SMNVEV (reference sequence). CDR3: CASKTSGTSGYNEQFF. In DNA form, the CDR3 reads TGTGCCAGCAAGACCTCCGGGACTAGCGGGTACAATGAGCAGTTCTTC.

This clone was counted ten times or more. Just one base apart from a much larger clone, this may be a read error. The chain has TRBV11-3 and TRBJ2-1, with 8 bases matching TRBD1. Germline assignment: CDR1 SGHNT and CDR2 YENEEA. V was pared by 10 bases and J by 8 bases, with 10 bases of the junction left unmatched. The CDR3 contains 13 residues. In DNA, the CDR3 is TGTGCCAACGTCGCAGGGGGCCAATATGAGCAGTTCTTC. This codes for CANVAGGQYEQFF.

The V call is TRBV3-1, the J call TRBJ1-1; 7 bases agree with TRBD1. J was trimmed by 0 bases and V by 6 bases; bases with no gene match: 4. Germline lookup yields CDR1 LGHDT and CDR2 YNNKEL (reference sequence). This CDR3 is 14 amino acids long. The DNA for the CDR3 is TGTGCCAGCAGAGGGACAGATTTGAACACTGAAGCTTTCTTT. It specifies CASRGTDLNTEAFF.

This clone is labeled medium-sized. The genes are TRBV6-1 and TRBJ1-1; D perhaps matches TRBD1 (5 bases). This CDR3 has 15 residues. The V gene's germline CDR1 is MNHNS and CDR2 SASEGT. V lost 2 bases, J lost 5 bases, and 15 bases lay in between. The CDR3 DNA reads as TGTGCCAGCAGTGAAATCGGACACTTCTTAACTGAAGCTTTCTTT. Encoded protein: CASSEIGHFLTEAFF.

Within the sample, this clone is large (0.1 to 1%). The V gene is TRBV7-2, the J gene TRBJ2-2; TRBD2 matches at 9 bases. Germline V gene data show CDR1 as SGHTA and CDR2 as FQGNSA. The ends lost 3 bases at V and 4 bases at J; junction bases unmatched: 9. This CDR3 region has 17 residues. The DNA of the CDR3 is TGTGCCAGCAGCTTTCCTAGCGGGGTAGCGGGCACCGGGGAGCTGTTTTTT. Translation gives CASSFPSGVAGTGELFF. Full variable domain (outside the CDR3, taken from reference TRBV7-2 and TRBJ2-2): GAGVSQSPSNKVTEKGKDVELRCDPISGHTALYWYRQSLGQGLEFLIYFQGNSAPDKSGLPSDRFSAERTGGSVSTLTIQRTQQEDSAVYLCASSFPSGVAGTGELFFGEGSRLTVL.

The V and J genes are TRBV27 and TRBJ2-7; D possibly corresponds to TRBD1 (5 bases). Germline CDR1 and CDR2: MNHEY and SMNVEV (reference sequence). This CDR3 is built from 15 residues. V shed 0 bases and J shed 0 bases, with 9 bases lying between them. This CDR3 reads CASSLSQAPSYEQYF. In nucleotides, the CDR3 is TGTGCCAGCAGTTTATCACAGGCCCCCTCCTACGAGCAGTACTTC.

This clone is labeled medium-sized. The V gene is TRBV19, the J gene TRBJ1-5; D not resolved. Deletions cut 5 bases from V and 3 bases from J, with 11 bases between. The CDR3 covers 14 residues. The germline V gene encodes CDR1 LNHDA and CDR2 SQIVND (reference sequence). The CDR3 loop reads CASSDRVLNQPQHF. The CDR3 DNA is TGTGCCAGTAGTGACCGGGTTCTCAATCAGCCCCAGCATTTT.

This clone is categorized as medium-sized (0.01 to 0.1%). The genes are TRBV11-3 and TRBJ2-2; D remains ambiguous. Between the trimmed V and J ends, which lost 4 bases and 2 bases, there was a span of 11 bases. CDR1 and CDR2 from the germline V gene are SGHNT and YENEEA. CDR3 length equals 15 residues. CDR3 protein: CASSSPGLNTGELFF. The CDR3 DNA is TGTGCCAGCAGCTCCCCGGGCCTCAACACCGGGGAGCTGTTTTTT.